The next 21 T cell receptor beta chains were all read from a single sample in a study of neoadjuvant anti-PD-1 for oral cavity cancer. Time point reported: after neoadjuvant nivolumab, at surgical resection. The repertoire was sequenced with immunoSEQ multiplex PCR; TCRdb's copy has only in-frame clones and lacks some. This table has roughly 14,000 clones, over 70% appearing once. Here the sequenced sample was PBMCs, taken after nivolumab (anti-PD-1) treatment. The receptors were sampled from a person aged 40 to 85 with oral cavity squamous cell carcinoma.

This chain joins TRBV19 and TRBJ2-2; no definite D call. V dropped 3 bases and J dropped 6 bases, with 11 bases sitting between them. This CDR3 region has 14 residues. The germline V gene encodes CDR1 LNHDA and CDR2 SQIVND (reference sequence). The CDR3: CASSMVGYSGELFF. In nucleotides, the CDR3 is TGTGCCAGTAGTATGGTCGGGTACTCCGGGGAGCTGTTTTTT.

This chain uses TRBV6-1 with TRBJ2-7; D ambiguous. The germline V and J ends were trimmed by 11 bases and 2 bases, with 16 bases remaining between them. The CDR3 is made up of 13 amino acids. Germline loops: CDR1 MNHNS, CDR2 SASEGT. CDR3 loop: CASGWISTYEQYF. The CDR3 DNA follows: TGTGCCTCTGGATGGATCTCGACCTACGAGCAGTACTTC.

J is TRBJ1-2 and V is TRBV28; D uncertain. The germline CDR1 and CDR2 sequences are MDHEN and SYDVKM. This CDR3 spans 12 amino acids. Trimming took 8 bases from V and 2 from J, leaving 9 bases between them. CDR3 sequence: CASHVLNYGYTF. The CDR3 nucleotides read TGTGCCAGCCATGTGCTCAACTATGGCTACACCTTC.

In its sample, this clone was seen a few times. The rearrangement joins TRBV29-1 to TRBJ2-2, with D possibly called TRBD1 or TRBD2 (5 bases each). CDR3 length: 13 amino acids. The germline V and J ends were trimmed by 3 bases and 4 bases, with 9 bases remaining between them. The V gene's germline CDR1 is SQVTM and CDR2 ANQGSEA. CDR3 amino acids: CSVDIGATGELFF. The CDR3 bases are TGCAGCGTTGATATCGGGGCCACCGGGGAGCTGTTTTTT.

The chain combines TRBV30 with TRBJ1-1, with D maybe TRBD1 (6 bases). The V and J ends lost 3 bases and 6 bases respectively, with 14 bases between them. The CDR3 is 13 amino acids. The germline V gene encodes CDR1 GTSNPN and CDR2 SVGIG (reference sequence). CDR3 in DNA: TGTGCCTGGAGGGGGGCCGCCTTGGCTGAAGCTTTCTTT. It specifies CAWRGAALAEAFF.

The chain joins TRBV28 to TRBJ1-2, with D possibly matching TRBD1 (5 bases). CDR3 length equals 16 residues. Germline CDR1 reads MDHEN; CDR2 reads SYDVKM. The V and J ends lost 5 bases and 7 bases respectively, with 23 bases between them. Here the CDR3 reads CASSRPMGSGSGGYTF. The CDR3 nucleotides read TGTGCCAGCAGTCGCCCCATGGGTTCAGGGAGTGGTGGCTACACCTTC.

The V and J genes are TRBV21-1 and TRBJ2-7. TRBV21-1 is marked as a pseudogene. The CDR3 contains 14 residues. CDR3 DNA sequence: TGTGCCAGCAGCCAGAGGGACGCCTCCTACGAGCAGTACTTC. Translated, it gives CASSQRDASYEQYF.

The gene calls are TRBV15 and TRBJ2-7; 7 bases are a match to TRBD2. This CDR3 spans 13 amino acids. Trimming at V came to 10 bases and at J to 6 bases, leaving 12 bases not matched to a gene. CDR1 and CDR2 (germline): LNHNV, YYDKDF (reference sequence). CDR3 in DNA: TGTGCCATCTTACCAGGGTTAGCGGGCGAGCAGTACTTC. This gives the protein CAILPGLAGEQYF.

The rearrangement links TRBV11-2 to TRBJ1-4, with D unclear. Germline assignment: CDR1 SGHAT and CDR2 FQNNGV. Trimming stripped 5 bases from V and 10 bases from J, with 20 bases between. This CDR3 contains 15 residues. This chain's CDR3 is CASSPGADPLGKLFF. CDR3 sequence (DNA): TGTGCCAGCAGCCCTGGAGCGGACCCCCTGGGAAAACTGTTTTTT.

This chain links TRBV6-7 with TRBJ1-4, with D possibly being TRBD1 (5 bases). TRBV6-7 falls under the ORF class, with uncertain function. The CDR3 is 14 amino acids. Trimming stripped 6 bases from V and 8 bases from J, with 16 bases between. The CDR3 spells CASSVQAEKEKLFF. The DNA for the CDR3 is TGTGCCAGCAGCGTACAGGCAGAAAAAGAAAAACTGTTTTTT.

This chain joins TRBV29-1 and TRBJ2-7, with D perhaps given as TRBD1 or TRBD2 (5 bases each). The CDR3 extends over 12 amino acids. The germline CDR1 and CDR2 sequences are SQVTM and ANQGSEA. V was pared by 6 bases and J by 6 bases, with 15 bases between. The CDR3 nucleotides are TGCAGCGTGGGGACCCCGGCGGGCGAGCAGTACTTC. Translation gives CSVGTPAGEQYF.

This sequence joins TRBV5-4 and TRBJ2-1; 12 nucleotides line up with TRBD1. CDR1 is SGHNT and CDR2 is YYREEE in the germline V gene (reference sequence). CDR3 length: 16 amino acids. V was pared by 3 bases and J by 7 bases, with 8 bases of the junction left unmatched. The CDR3 region has the DNA TGTGCCAGCAGCTCCTCGGGACAGGGGGCTCTTAATGAGCAGTTCTTC. It translates to CASSSSGQGALNEQFF. Filled out from reference TRBV5-4 and TRBJ2-1, the complete variable domain reads ETGVTQSPTHLIKTRGQQVTLRCSSQSGHNTVSWYQQALGQGPQFIFQYYREEENGRGNFPPRFSGLQFPNYSSELNVNALELDDSALYLCASSSSGQGALNEQFFGPGTRLTVL.

The rearrangement links TRBV28 to TRBJ2-7, with unresolved D. Germline V lookup: CDR1 MDHEN, CDR2 SYDVKM. The V end was cut by 3 bases, the J end by 2 bases, with 11 bases between. The CDR3 is 14 residues long. Written as DNA, the CDR3 is TGTGCCAGCAGTTTTTCCCAGGACCCCTACGAGCAGTACTTC. This translates into CASSFSQDPYEQYF.

V gene TRBV20-1 combines with J gene TRBJ2-1, with a possible D match to TRBD2 (5 bases). The germline V and J ends were trimmed by 4 bases and 8 bases, with 6 bases remaining between them. Germline V gives CDR1 DFQATT, CDR2 SNEGSKA (reference sequence). The CDR3 has 10 residues. The CDR3 DNA is TGCAGTGCTATTAGCGATGAGCAGTTCTTC. Its protein is CSAISDEQFF.

This clone was found a few times. V usage is TRBV7-8 and J usage is TRBJ1-5; possibly TRBD1 for D (5 bases). Trimming removed 2 bases at V and 3 bases at J, with 14 bases between. This CDR3 region has 16 residues. Germline V gives CDR1 SGHVS, CDR2 FQNEAQ. The CDR3 sequence is CASSLLGQGTNQPQHF. Here the CDR3 DNA reads TGTGCCAGCAGCTTATTAGGGCAGGGCACCAATCAGCCCCAGCATTTT.

As DNA, the CDR3 is TGTGCCAGCAGCTTTGGGGTGGTAGCGGGAGTTGAGCAGTTCTTC. Translated, it gives CASSFGVVAGVEQFF. The rearrangement joins TRBV11-1 to TRBJ2-1; 9 bases are a match to TRBD2. Germline assignment: CDR1 SGHAT and CDR2 FQDESV (reference sequence). The CDR3 sequence is 15 residues long. The trim removed 3 bases at V and 9 bases at J, leaving 9 bases unmatched.

V is TRBV9 and J is TRBJ1-1; D gene unclear. Germline CDR1 is SGDLS and CDR2 is YYNGEE. There are 15 residues in the CDR3. V was trimmed by 4 bases and J by 1 base, leaving 14 bases between them. CDR3 protein: CASSPRLVSNTEAFF. CDR3 nucleotides: TGTGCCAGCAGCCCTCGCCTGGTTTCGAACACTGAAGCTTTCTTT.

V is TRBV30 and J is TRBJ2-3, with TRBD2 matching 8 bases. CDR3 size: 14 residues. After removal of 4 bases from V and 5 bases from J, the junction contained 8 bases not matched to a gene. Germline V lookup: CDR1 GTSNPN, CDR2 SVGIG (reference sequence). Here the CDR3 reads CAWNTGGRGDTQYF. CDR3 coding DNA: TGTGCCTGGAATACGGGAGGGCGAGGAGATACGCAGTATTTT.

In DNA form, the CDR3 reads TGTGCCAGCAGTTACTCGTTACAGAGTGCATCCTACGAGCAGTACTTC. It encodes CASSYSLQSASYEQYF. The V gene is TRBV6-6, the J gene TRBJ2-7; D unclear. Germline assignment: CDR1 MNHNY and CDR2 SVGAGI (reference sequence). The CDR3 consists of 16 residues. Trimming removed 0 bases at V and 1 base at J, with 13 bases between.

Only one count was recorded for this clone. The chain uses TRBV29-1 and TRBJ2-3, with D uncertain. The V end was cut by 4 bases, the J end by 3 bases, with 8 bases between. Germline V gives CDR1 SQVTM, CDR2 ANQGSEA. The CDR3 length is 12 residues. CDR3: CSVVAQTDTQYF. The CDR3 DNA reads TGCAGCGTTGTGGCCCAAACAGATACGCAGTATTTT.

This sequence joins TRBV6-6 and TRBJ2-3; D unresolved. CDR3 length: 12 amino acids. V shed 2 bases and J shed 6 bases, with 6 bases lying between them. Germline V gives CDR1 MNHNY, CDR2 SVGAGI (reference sequence). The DNA of the CDR3 is TGTGCCAGCAGTTACCTTAGGGATACGCAGTATTTT. Translating it yields CASSYLRDTQYF.